The 30 T cell receptor beta chains below were found in one sample sequenced in a study of blood T cell repertoires in COVID-19. Here immunoSEQ multiplex PCR was the method, and the copy in TCRdb shows in-frame clones only, minus some. The sample includes approximately 240,000 clones, about 83% seen only once; the top ten take around 1.3%. Sequenced input: peripheral blood. The receptors derive from a woman in her thirties with COVID-19, enrolled during active disease.

The chain joins TRBV12-3 or TRBV12-4 to TRBJ1-2, with a tentative D call TRBD1 (5 bases). This CDR3 is 13 amino acids long. The V end lost 3 bases, the J end lost 7 bases, and 12 bases lay between the germline ends. CDR3 sequence: CASSFVGRGGYTF. The CDR3 DNA is TGTGCCAGCAGTTTTGTGGGAAGGGGTGGCTACACCTTC.

The gene calls are TRBV25-1 and TRBJ2-1; no clear D gene. V dropped 4 bases and J dropped 6 bases, with 13 bases sitting between them. The V gene's germline CDR1 is MGHDK and CDR2 SYGVNS. CDR3 length: 14 amino acids. The CDR3 region has the DNA TGTGCCAGCAGTGGGTACGCGTTTCCCAATGAGCAGTTCTTC. Its translation is CASSGYAFPNEQFF.

This clone was seen many times. The chain joins TRBV4-2 to TRBJ2-4, with TRBD1 matching 9 bases. The germline V gene has CDR1 LGHNA and CDR2 YNFKEQ. Trimming took 5 bases from V and 1 from J; bases not matched to a gene: 6. The CDR3 runs 16 residues. The CDR3 nucleotides are TGTGCCAGCAGCGACACAGGGGGCGCTGCCAAAAACATTCAGTACTTC. This encodes CASSDTGGAAKNIQYF.

The chain employs TRBV4-1 and TRBJ1-4; 7 bases map to TRBD1. V shed 1 base and J 3 bases; nucleotides not matched to a gene: 5. Germline lookup yields CDR1 MGHRA and CDR2 YSYEKL. The CDR3 length is 16 residues. The CDR3, as DNA: TGCGCCAGCAGCCAAGTCATTGACAGGGCTAATGAAAAACTGTTTTTT. Its protein is CASSQVIDRANEKLFF.

This clone was counted between two and nine times. The V and J genes are TRBV6-5 and TRBJ2-7; TRBD1 aligns across 9 bases. The V gene end was trimmed by 7 bases and the J gene end by 3 bases; junction bases not matched to a gene: 4. The CDR3 consists of 13 residues. Germline V gives CDR1 MNHEY, CDR2 SVGAGI. As DNA, the CDR3 is TGTGCCAGCACAAGGGGACAGGGCTACGAGCAGTACTTC. Its protein product is CASTRGQGYEQYF.

The J gene is TRBJ1-1, the V gene TRBV29-1; a possible D gene is TRBD1 (5 bases). Trimming left V 7 bases short and J 4 bases short, with 13 bases between. The germline V gene encodes CDR1 SQVTM and CDR2 ANQGSEA. The CDR3 spans 12 residues. DNA for the CDR3: TGCAGCGCAAAGGGGTTGGGCACTGAAGCTTTCTTT. Its translation: CSAKGLGTEAFF.

V usage is TRBV2 and J usage is TRBJ2-3, with D perhaps TRBD2 (6 bases). The CDR3 loop spans 15 amino acids. Germline V gene lookup returns CDR1 SNHLY and CDR2 FYNNEI. The V gene lost 4 bases and the J gene lost 2 bases, with 13 bases spanning the gap. In DNA form, the CDR3 reads TGTGCCAGCAGTGGACTAGTGGCCTACACAGATACGCAGTATTTT. Encoded protein: CASSGLVAYTDTQYF.

The chain couples TRBV7-2 to TRBJ1-6, with 8 positions matching TRBD1. Germline values: CDR1 SGHTA, CDR2 FQGNSA. Trimming took 1 base from V and 7 from J; bases not matched to a gene: 9. This CDR3 has 17 amino acids. CDR3 sequence (DNA): TGTGCCAGCAGCTTAGTTAGGGGCAGGGGGCTGAATTCACCCCTCCACTTT. Amino acid sequence: CASSLVRGRGLNSPLHF.

V gene TRBV9 combines with J gene TRBJ2-5; maybe TRBD2 (5 bases). Trimming cost V 0 bases and J 3 bases, with 15 bases left between them. The CDR3 length is 16 residues. CDR1 is SGDLS and CDR2 is YYNGEE in the germline V gene. The CDR3 nucleotides read TGTGCCAGCAGCGTAGCTTGGACTGGAGAAGAAGAGACCCAGTACTTC. This sequence encodes CASSVAWTGEEETQYF.

This chain connects TRBV7-3 to TRBJ2-2; TRBD2 matches at 12 bases. CDR3 length: 15 residues. Germline lookup yields CDR1 SGHTA and CDR2 FQGTGA. The junction had 3 bases not matched to a gene; V was cut back by 7 bases and J by 3 bases. The CDR3 loop reads CASTLAGGDTGELFF. The CDR3 DNA sequence: TGTGCCAGCACGCTAGCGGGGGGGGACACCGGGGAGCTGTTTTTT.

The chain uses TRBV4-3 and TRBJ1-3; perhaps TRBD1 as D (6 bases). Germline V gives CDR1 LGHNA, CDR2 YSLEER. Trimming pared 0 bases from V and 2 bases from J, leaving 8 bases between. The CDR3 length is 15 residues. The CDR3 nucleotides are TGCGCCAGCAGCCAAGAGACAGGTCCTGGAAACACCATATATTTT. Translated, it gives CASSQETGPGNTIYF.

The CDR3 region has the DNA TGCGCCAGCAGCCAAGACGCCGGGGACGTGGGACTCGGGTTCTTC. This encodes CASSQDAGDVGLGFF. The rearrangement joins TRBV4-1 to TRBJ2-1, with TRBD2 as a possible D gene (6 bases). Between the trimmed V and J ends, which lost 0 bases and 15 bases, there was a span of 21 bases. CDR3 length equals 15 residues. The germline CDR1 and CDR2 sequences are MGHRA and YSYEKL.

This chain links TRBV9 with TRBJ2-5, with TRBD1 identical over 12 bases. With V trimmed by 0 bases and J by 5 bases, 5 bases remained unmatched. The length of the CDR3 is 16 residues. In germline, CDR1 is SGDLS, CDR2 YYNGEE. The CDR3 DNA follows: TGTGCCAGCAGCGTAGATGGGACAGGGGGCGGTGAGACCCAGTACTTC. It yields the protein CASSVDGTGGGETQYF.

The chain joins TRBV14 to TRBJ2-1, with a possible D match to TRBD2 (6 bases). The CDR3 sequence is 13 residues long. The germline V gene has CDR1 SGHDN and CDR2 FVKESK. The V end was cut by 0 bases, the J end by 12 bases, with 12 bases between. The CDR3 DNA reads as TGTGCCAGCAGCCAAGAACTAGCCCTTGGGCAGTTCTTC. Its protein is CASSQELALGQFF.

The chain links TRBV19 to TRBJ1-2; perhaps TRBD1 as D (5 bases). Looked up from germline, CDR1 is LNHDA and CDR2 is SQIVND (reference sequence). The CDR3 totals 14 residues. V shed 10 bases and J shed 2 bases, with 17 bases lying between them. CDR3 sequence reads: CATEDQAGNYGYTF. The DNA for the CDR3 is TGTGCCACAGAGGACCAAGCAGGGAACTATGGCTACACCTTC.

The chain combines TRBV11-2 with TRBJ1-6; a possible D gene is TRBD1 (5 bases). The V end lost 5 bases, the J end lost 0 bases, and 11 bases lay between the germline ends. The CDR3 sequence is 16 residues long. Germline CDR1 reads SGHAT; CDR2 reads FQNNGV. The CDR3 bases are TGTGCCAGCAGCCCAAGGGGAAGCTCCTATAATTCACCCCTCCACTTT. Its protein product is CASSPRGSSYNSPLHF.

J is TRBJ1-2 and V is TRBV5-1; no clear D. The CDR3 contains 14 residues. Deletions cut 0 bases from V and 3 bases from J, with 9 bases between. From germline, CDR1 is SGHRS and CDR2 YFSETQ. CDR3 DNA sequence: TGCGCCAGCAGCTTGGAGCGGTCCTACTATGGCTACACCTTC. Amino acids: CASSLERSYYGYTF. Supplemented by reference TRBV5-1 and TRBJ1-2, the full variable domain reads KAGVTQTPRYLIKTRGQQVTLSCSPISGHRSVSWYQQTPGQGLQFLFEYFSETQRNKGNFPGRFSGRQFSNSRSEMNVSTLELGDSALYLCASSLERSYYGYTFGSGTRLTVV.

The chain links TRBV24-1 to TRBJ2-3; 8 bases match TRBD2. The V segment lost 5 bases and the J segment 2 bases; nucleotides outside the gene matches: 5. Germline V gene sequence: CDR1 KGHDR, CDR2 SFDVKD. The CDR3 consists of 15 residues. CDR3 region: CATSGGLENTDTQYF. The CDR3 region has the DNA TGTGCCACCAGTGGGGGACTAGAGAACACAGATACGCAGTATTTT.

The chain joins TRBV9 to TRBJ1-5; D perhaps matches TRBD1 (6 bases). Germline V lookup: CDR1 SGDLS, CDR2 YYNGEE. The CDR3 covers 15 residues. Trimming pared 4 bases from V and 0 bases from J, leaving 11 bases between. DNA for the CDR3: TGTGCCAGCAGCTCAACAGGGAATAGCAATCAGCCCCAGCATTTT. Protein product: CASSSTGNSNQPQHF.

The chain has TRBV5-4 and TRBJ2-1; TRBD2 matches at 7 bases. The CDR3 contains 15 residues. J lost 4 bases, V lost 4 bases, and 8 bases had no gene match. Germline V gene lookup returns CDR1 SGHNT and CDR2 YYREEE (reference sequence). The CDR3: CASSLMASGYNEQFF. CDR3 DNA sequence: TGTGCCAGCAGCCTAATGGCTAGCGGTTACAATGAGCAGTTCTTC.

The chain couples TRBV5-1 to TRBJ2-3; 8 positions match TRBD2. The CDR3 has 14 residues. In germline, CDR1 is SGHRS, CDR2 YFSETQ. J was trimmed by 5 bases and V by 7 bases; bases with no gene match: 9. CDR3 protein: CASGLGTSGDTQYF. In DNA, the CDR3 is TGCGCCAGCGGGTTAGGGACTAGTGGAGATACGCAGTATTTT.

The rearrangement links TRBV5-1 to TRBJ1-1, with D maybe TRBD1 (5 bases). The CDR3 is made up of 14 amino acids. Germline CDR1 is SGHRS and CDR2 is YFSETQ. V was clipped by 3 bases and J by 8 bases, with 17 bases between them. CDR3 region: CASSSLRDSLEAFF. The DNA for the CDR3 is TGCGCCAGCAGCTCTCTCCGGGACTCATTAGAAGCTTTCTTT.

This clone was counted a single time. V gene TRBV2 combines with J gene TRBJ1-4; D ambiguous. V was trimmed by 1 base and J by 3 bases, leaving 6 bases between them. The germline V gene has CDR1 SNHLY and CDR2 FYNNEI. This CDR3 comprises 14 residues. The CDR3 coding sequence is TGTGCCAGCAGTGAAGGGGCAGCTAATGAAAAACTGTTTTTT. Protein product: CASSEGAANEKLFF.

This chain uses TRBV19 with TRBJ2-3, with a possible D match to TRBD2 (5 bases). The germline V gene encodes CDR1 LNHDA and CDR2 SQIVND (reference sequence). V was pared by 2 bases and J by 6 bases, with 12 bases between. The CDR3 is made up of 14 amino acids. CDR3 region: CASSISGRGDTQYF. CDR3 coding DNA: TGTGCCAGTAGTATATCAGGTCGAGGGGATACGCAGTATTTT.

The chain joins TRBV5-4 to TRBJ2-2; a possible D gene is TRBD1 (6 bases). CDR3 length: 15 residues. The V end lost 0 bases, the J end lost 6 bases, and 12 bases lay between the germline ends. Germline CDR1 and CDR2: SGHNT and YYREEE (reference sequence). In DNA form, the CDR3 reads TGTGCCAGCAGCTTGGGGGCCAGGGGCCCCGGGGAGCTGTTTTTT. Translation gives CASSLGARGPGELFF.

The genes are TRBV6-4 and TRBJ2-1; D is possibly TRBD2 (7 bases). Trimming stripped 2 bases from V and 6 bases from J, with 14 bases between. Germline lookup yields CDR1 MRHNA and CDR2 SNTAGT. The CDR3 spans 15 residues. DNA for the CDR3: TGTGCCAGCAGTGACCCCCGCGCGGGGGCCAATGAGCAGTTCTTC. Translation: CASSDPRAGANEQFF.

The gene calls are TRBV6-5 and TRBJ2-5; a possible D gene is TRBD2 (6 bases). Germline CDR1 MNHEY, CDR2 SVGAGI. V lost 5 bases and J lost 5, with 12 bases in between. The CDR3 is made up of 13 amino acids. The CDR3 spells CASSPTRGETQYF. The DNA of the CDR3 is TGTGCCAGCAGTCCCACTCGGGGGGAGACCCAGTACTTC.

The V gene is TRBV2, the J gene TRBJ1-2, with D possibly TRBD1 on 5 matching bases. Germline V lookup: CDR1 SNHLY, CDR2 FYNNEI. Trimming shortened V by 3 bases and J by 0 bases, and 8 bases separated the two germline ends. The CDR3 extends over 14 amino acids. The CDR3 coding sequence is TGTGCCAGCAGTGAGAACAGGCCTAACTATGGCTACACCTTC. Protein sequence: CASSENRPNYGYTF.

The chain joins TRBV7-2 to TRBJ1-2, with TRBD1 as a possible D gene (5 bases). There are 13 residues in the CDR3. CDR1 and CDR2 (germline): SGHTA, FQGNSA. V was clipped by 1 base and J by 3 bases, with 6 bases between them. The CDR3 DNA follows: TGTGCCAGCAGCTTAGGACAGCACTATGGCTACACCTTC. The encoded protein is CASSLGQHYGYTF.

The chain employs TRBV9 and TRBJ2-3; D is unclear. The V gene lost 0 bases and the J gene lost 3 bases, with 5 bases spanning the gap. The CDR3 sequence is 13 residues long. CDR1 and CDR2 (germline): SGDLS, YYNGEE. The CDR3 DNA reads as TGTGCCAGCAGCGTAGGGAGAACAGATACGCAGTATTTT. Protein: CASSVGRTDTQYF.